Below are 22 T cell receptor beta chains sequenced from a single sample in a study of blood T cells in healthy people across ages (dated by TCRdb to between 2014 and 2017). Receptor libraries were prepared by 5' RACE. Sequencing instrument: Illumina HiSeq 2500. A second PCR of roughly 7 to 11 cycles was performed with a sample-barcoded 5' primer and a J-beta primer mix. TCRdb cleaned the public reads at Q25 with fastp, built clones with MiXCR and kept in-frame beta chains. Records with the same CDR3 protein are collapsed into one entry carrying the most frequent genes and DNA. Within this sample are around 870,000 distinct CDR3 sequences, with 25% to 30% of them counted one time only. In total, the top ten clones hold 17% of the sample. The sample was blood. All receptors derive from a woman older than 75 in good health.

This clonotype was seen many times. The rearrangement joins TRBV10-3 to TRBJ1-2; D is ambiguous. The CDR3 has 12 amino acids. The V end was cut by 0 bases, the J end by 5 bases, with 4 bases between. CDR1 and CDR2 (germline): ENHRY, SYGVKD. In DNA form, the CDR3 reads TGTGCCATCAGTGAGTCGGGTTATGGCTACACCTTC. Translated: CAISESGYGYTF.

The J gene is TRBJ2-1, the V gene TRBV12-3 or TRBV12-4; the D is unclear. The CDR3 sequence is 13 residues long. The germline V and J ends were trimmed by 7 bases and 8 bases, with 15 bases remaining between them. This CDR3 is CASNWNDFDEQFF. The DNA of the CDR3 is TGTGCCAGCAACTGGAATGATTTCGATGAGCAGTTCTTC.

This clonotype was found a few times. The CDR3 region has the DNA TGCAGCGCGTACAGGGGGCGTGACAATGAGCAGTTCTTC. This translates into CSAYRGRDNEQFF. The chain combines TRBV29-1 with TRBJ2-1, with 9 bases that match TRBD1. CDR1 and CDR2 (germline): SQVTM, ANQGSEA. J was trimmed by 5 bases and V by 7 bases; bases with no gene match: 6. There are 13 residues in the CDR3.

This clonotype was seen only a few times. The chain employs TRBV3-1 and TRBJ2-5; 12 bases line up with TRBD2. V gave up 6 bases and J gave up 5 bases; unmatched junction bases: 4. The CDR3 is made up of 14 amino acids. Per the germline V gene, CDR1 is LGHDT and CDR2 is YNNKEL (reference sequence). The CDR3 nucleotides are TGTGCCAGCAGGCCTAGCGGGGGGGCTGAGACCCAGTACTTC. Translation: CASRPSGGAETQYF.

This chain's CDR3 is CASSPVRGQQINYGYTF. CDR3 DNA: TGTGCCAGCTCACCCGTTCGGGGGCAGCAAATTAACTATGGCTACACCTTC. The rearrangement links TRBV18 to TRBJ1-2; possibly TRBD1 for D (6 bases). Trimming took 3 bases from V and 1 from J, leaving 18 bases between them. Germline CDR1 is KGHSH and CDR2 is LQKENI. CDR3 size: 17 residues.

This clonotype appeared many times. The V call is TRBV20-1, the J call TRBJ2-5; 8 nucleotides agree with TRBD2. V shed 5 bases and J 5 bases; nucleotides not matched to a gene: 13. CDR1 DFQATT and CDR2 SNEGSKA come from the germline V gene (reference sequence). The CDR3 loop spans 15 amino acids. CDR3 residues: CSALPFAGGGETQYF. CDR3 DNA: TGCAGTGCTCTGCCGTTTGCGGGGGGAGGGGAGACCCAGTACTTC.

There are many counts of this clonotype. The rearrangement links TRBV7-2 to TRBJ2-1; D gene unclear. Germline assignment: CDR1 SGHTA and CDR2 FQGNSA. V gave up 2 bases and J gave up 4 bases, with 12 bases separating them. This CDR3 is built from 15 residues. The CDR3 bases are TGTGCCAGCAGCTTATTTGCCCTAACATACAATGAGCAGTTCTTC. It translates to CASSLFALTYNEQFF.

In its sample, this clonotype was seen a few times. The chain carries TRBV12-3 or TRBV12-4 and TRBJ2-2; D remains ambiguous. The CDR3 has 13 residues. V gave up 6 bases and J gave up 3 bases, with 8 bases separating them. CDR3 region: CASSTRDTGELFF. CDR3 in DNA: TGTGCCAGCAGCACAAGGGACACCGGGGAGCTGTTTTTT.

This clonotype was seen many times. The V call is TRBV5-1, the J call TRBJ2-5; D remains ambiguous. Per germline, CDR1 SGHRS and CDR2 YFSETQ. The V end lost 2 bases, the J end lost 2 bases, and 7 bases lay between the germline ends. This CDR3 is built from 13 residues. The CDR3 is CASSFILQETQYF. For the CDR3, the DNA is TGCGCCAGCAGCTTCATCCTTCAAGAGACCCAGTACTTC. The whole variable domain, remainder taken from reference TRBV5-1 and TRBJ2-5, is KAGVTQTPRYLIKTRGQQVTLSCSPISGHRSVSWYQQTPGQGLQFLFEYFSETQRNKGNFPGRFSGRQFSNSRSEMNVSTLELGDSALYLCASSFILQETQYFGPGTRLLVL.

V is TRBV25-1 and J is TRBJ2-2; 12 positions match TRBD1. Trimming at V came to 6 bases and at J to 8 bases, leaving 7 bases not matched to a gene. The CDR3 is 15 amino acids. Per the germline V gene, CDR1 is MGHDK and CDR2 is SYGVNS. CDR3 sequence (DNA): TGTGCCAGCAGCGGGGACAGGGGGCAAAGAGGGGAGCTGTTTTTT. It yields the protein CASSGDRGQRGELFF.

The gene calls are TRBV21-1 and TRBJ1-4. TRBV21-1 is a pseudogene. The CDR3 runs to 11 residues. The CDR3 DNA reads as TGTGCCAGCAGCGCTAATGAAAAACTGTTTTTT. It codes for CASSANEKLFF.

Remarks on this clonotype: Relative to the germline gene, one junction end is altered; a read error may explain this. The rearrangement links TRBV4-1 to TRBJ1-2, with D tentatively TRBD1 (6 bases). Per the germline V gene, CDR1 is MGHRA and CDR2 is YSYEKL. The CDR3 length is 15 residues. CDR3 in amino acids: CASSQDGQGLYGYIF. The CDR3 nucleotides are TGCGCCAGCAGCCAAGATGGGCAGGGGCTCTATGGCTACATCTTC.

The J gene is TRBJ1-1, the V gene TRBV21-1; TRBD1 is taken as the D call from the table, unchecked against the DNA. TRBV21-1 is noted as a pseudogene. There are 17 residues in the CDR3. The CDR3: CASSKGPGQGVGTEAFF. Written as DNA, the CDR3 is TGTGCCAGCAGCAAAGGACCGGGACAGGGGGTTGGCACTGAAGCTTTCTTT.

This sequence joins TRBV5-1 and TRBJ1-4; a possible D gene is TRBD1 (5 bases). Looked up from germline, CDR1 is SGHRS and CDR2 is YFSETQ. CDR3 length: 14 residues. V was clipped by 4 bases and J by 4 bases, with 11 bases between them. CDR3 coding DNA: TGCGCCAGCAGCGAGGGGTGGGTTAATGAAAAACTGTTTTTT. Encoded protein: CASSEGWVNEKLFF.

About this clonotype: A much larger clone lies one base from this, so it may be a read error. This chain uses TRBV27 with TRBJ2-1, with 8 bases that match TRBD1. J gave up 5 bases and V 5 bases, and 17 bases lay outside the gene matches. This CDR3 spans 18 amino acids. Germline V gives CDR1 MNHEY, CDR2 SMNVEV (reference sequence). CDR3 sequence (DNA): TGTGCCAGCAGTGTGGAGGGAATCGGACAGGGAATAAACAATGAGCAGTTCTTC. Protein sequence: CASSVEGIGQGINNEQFF.

The chain is built from TRBV4-1 and TRBJ2-3; D is tentatively TRBD1 or TRBD2 (6 bases each). This CDR3 spans 18 amino acids. Germline V gives CDR1 MGHRA, CDR2 YSYEKL. The V and J ends lost 0 bases and 1 base respectively, with 17 bases between them. The CDR3 nucleotides read TGCGCCAGCAGCCAAGATTATGGAGGGGGGCGTCGCACAGATACGCAGTATTTT. It codes for CASSQDYGGGRRTDTQYF.

This clonotype has a count of ten or more. This chain joins TRBV11-2 and TRBJ2-1, with D perhaps given as TRBD1 or TRBD2 (5 bases each). CDR1 SGHAT and CDR2 FQNNGV come from the germline V gene. Trimming took 10 bases from V and 2 from J, leaving 12 bases between them. This CDR3 has 13 amino acids. CDR3 loop: CAIGTGTYNEQFF. In nucleotides, the CDR3 is TGTGCCATAGGGACCGGAACCTACAATGAGCAGTTCTTC.

The CDR3 spells CASSLRQLRETQYF. The CDR3 DNA reads as TGTGCCAGCAGCTTACGACAGCTCAGAGAGACCCAGTACTTC. The chain couples TRBV7-2 to TRBJ2-5; a weak D match, TRBD1 (5 bases). Trimming removed 2 bases from V and 4 bases from J, with 11 bases in between. The CDR3 totals 14 residues. Germline V gene data show CDR1 as SGHTA and CDR2 as FQGNSA.

Remarks on this clonotype: A much more abundant neighbour one base away suggests this may be a read error. This chain uses TRBV28 with TRBJ2-4; 8 positions agree with TRBD1. The CDR3 has 14 residues. With 5 bases clipped from V and 13 bases from J, the junction kept 13 bases outside the gene matches. Germline V gene data show CDR1 as MDHEN and CDR2 as SYDVKM. This CDR3 is CASSPGGKRNEQYF. CDR3 coding DNA: TGTGCCAGCAGTCCAGGGGGCAAACGGAATGAGCAGTACTTC.

V is TRBV25-1 and J is TRBJ1-1, with TRBD1 as a possible D gene (5 bases). V was shortened by 4 bases and J by 4 bases, with 13 bases between the two germline ends. The CDR3 sequence is 14 residues long. Germline CDR1 and CDR2: MGHDK and SYGVNS. The CDR3 DNA follows: TGTGCCAGCAGTGCGGGACGCCGGATCACTGAAGCTTTCTTT. It is translated as CASSAGRRITEAFF.

This chain links TRBV5-4 with TRBJ2-1, with 11 bases identical to TRBD2. Looked up from germline, CDR1 is SGHNT and CDR2 is YYREEE (reference sequence). After removal of 0 bases from V and 6 bases from J, the junction contained 2 bases not matched to a gene. The CDR3 has 15 amino acids. For the CDR3, the DNA is TGTGCCAGCAGCTTGGGACTAGCGGGACGCAATGAGCAGTTCTTC. Amino acid sequence: CASSLGLAGRNEQFF.

This clonotype was seen at least ten times. CDR3 coding DNA: TGTGCCAGCAGTTTTTGGACAGGGGGTTCAGAGACCCAGTACTTC. Protein product: CASSFWTGGSETQYF. The gene calls are TRBV6-2 or TRBV6-3 and TRBJ2-5, with 10 positions matching TRBD1. CDR1 is MNHEY, CDR2 SVGEGT, per germline. The CDR3 extends over 15 amino acids. V shed 4 bases and J 4 bases; nucleotides not matched to a gene: 6.